Below, 5 T cell receptor beta chains from the same sample are listed, as sequenced in a study of post-analysis software for immune sequencing data. Study-level findings and limits: There were five TRBV segments more frequent in patients than controls, and TRBV5-6, TRBV5-1 and TRBV20-1 were among them.

Every TCR beta cDNA library bore unique molecular identifiers. TCRdb recomputed calls from the PCR reads with MiXCR, one row per CDR3 protein. The sample has a few hundred thousand distinct CDR3 sequences, just over 35% seen once. These receptors lack a known antigen. The sequencing input was blood. These TCRs come from a girl between 5 and 17 years old with multiple sclerosis.

Concerning this clonotype: This may stem from a read error, because a much larger clone lies one nucleotide away. The chain recombines TRBV10-3 with TRBJ2-7; D perhaps matches TRBD2 (6 bases). Germline V gene sequence: CDR1 ENHRY, CDR2 SYGVKD. The CDR3 contains 14 residues. CDR3 sequence reads: CAIREQGLFYELYF. The CDR3 DNA follows: TGTGCCATCAGGGAGCAGGGACTTTTCTACGAGCTGTACTTC.

This clonotype was counted a few times. The chain carries TRBV29-1 and TRBJ2-6; tentative D call: TRBD2 (7 bases). The CDR3 length is 16 residues. CDR1 SQVTM and CDR2 ANQGSEA come from the germline V gene. Trimming left V 1 base short and J 2 bases short, with 12 bases between. As DNA, the CDR3 is TGCAGCGTTGAAGGTCCCGGGGGGCCTGGGGCCAACGTCCTGACTTTC. Translating gives CSVEGPGGPGANVLTF.

The gene calls are TRBV4-1 and TRBJ2-7, with D perhaps TRBD1 (6 bases). This CDR3 is built from 16 residues. V was pared by 0 bases and J by 2 bases, with 14 bases between. Germline assignment: CDR1 MGHRA and CDR2 YSYEKL. CDR3 nucleotide sequence: TGCGCCAGCAGCCAAGAGGTACGGACAGCCACCTACGAGCAGTACTTC. It yields the protein CASSQEVRTATYEQYF.

The V call is TRBV20-1, the J call TRBJ1-6; D is unclear. This CDR3 is built from 15 residues. Trimming left V 3 bases short and J 6 bases short, with 15 bases between. Per germline, CDR1 DFQATT and CDR2 SNEGSKA (reference sequence). In DNA form, the CDR3 reads TGCAGTGCTAGTGATACACGGGAACCTAATTCACCCCTCCACTTT. Protein: CSASDTREPNSPLHF.

The J gene is TRBJ1-1, the V gene TRBV29-1; the D gene is possibly TRBD1 (6 bases). The germline V gene encodes CDR1 SQVTM and CDR2 ANQGSEA. With 6 bases removed from V and 7 bases from J, the gap between germline ends came to 12 bases. The CDR3 loop spans 11 amino acids. Here the CDR3 reads CSVRGFGEAFF. The CDR3 region has the DNA TGCAGCGTCAGGGGATTTGGTGAAGCTTTCTTT.